The 3 T cell receptor beta chains reported below all come from one sample, sequenced in a study of T cells after yellow fever vaccination. MiXCR, run by TCRdb on the 5' RACE reads, gives a single entry per CDR3 protein. The sample gives 500,000 to 650,000 distinct CDR3 sequences, less than 20% of which show up once; 17% is in the top ten. The material was PBMCs, obtained less than 6 days after the first yellow fever vaccination. The receptors derive from a man between 18 and 29 years old who received the YFV17D yellow fever vaccine.

In its sample, this clonotype was seen a few times. The chain carries TRBV5-1 and TRBJ2-3; TRBD1 matches 7 bases. The CDR3 is 17 amino acids. The germline V gene encodes CDR1 SGHRS and CDR2 YFSETQ. V lost 3 bases to trimming and J lost 4 bases; unmatched junction nucleotides: 14. CDR3 nucleotide sequence: TGCGCCAGCAGCTCCCCCCGACAGGGCAACCGGGCAGATACGCAGTATTTT. Protein: CASSSPRQGNRADTQYF.

Regarding this clonotype: A much larger clone lies a single base off, so this may be a read error. The chain has TRBV20-1 and TRBJ2-1, with D tentatively TRBD2 (6 bases). Looked up from germline, CDR1 is DFQATT and CDR2 is SNEGSKA (reference sequence). The CDR3 extends over 16 amino acids. The CDR3 reads CCARDYKRATYNEQFF. CDR3 DNA sequence: TGCTGTGCTAGAGATTATAAGCGGGCTACTTACAATGAGCAGTTCTTC.

This clonotype was found a few times. CDR3 DNA sequence: TGCGCCAGCAGCTTGGTTCCCAAACCGGGCGATTCACCCCTCCACTTT. Amino acid sequence: CASSLVPKPGDSPLHF. This chain uses TRBV5-1 with TRBJ1-6; D ambiguous. The CDR3 sequence is 16 residues long. V was trimmed by 0 bases and J by 8 bases, leaving 15 bases between them. Germline V gives CDR1 SGHRS, CDR2 YFSETQ.